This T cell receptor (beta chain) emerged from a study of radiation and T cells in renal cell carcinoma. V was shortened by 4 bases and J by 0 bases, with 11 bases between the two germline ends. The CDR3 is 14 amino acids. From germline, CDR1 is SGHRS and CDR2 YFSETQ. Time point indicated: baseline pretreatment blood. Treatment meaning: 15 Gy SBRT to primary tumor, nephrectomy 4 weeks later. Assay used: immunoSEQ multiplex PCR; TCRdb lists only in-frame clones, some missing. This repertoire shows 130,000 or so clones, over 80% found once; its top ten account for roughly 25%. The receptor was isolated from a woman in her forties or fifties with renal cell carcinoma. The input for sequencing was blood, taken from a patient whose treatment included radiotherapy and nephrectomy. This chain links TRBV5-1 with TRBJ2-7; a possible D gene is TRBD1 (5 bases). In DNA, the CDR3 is TGCGCCAGCAGCCTGGCACAGGACTCCTACGAGCAGTACTTC. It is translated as CASSLAQDSYEQYF.